This T cell receptor (beta chain) was retrieved from a study of blood T cell repertoires in COVID-19. Whole-study context: The United States, Italy and Spain provided the acute and convalescent COVID-19 samples.

The assay was immunoSEQ multiplex PCR, and TCRdb's table has in-frame clones only and misses some. This sample has 100,000 to 150,000 clones; around 86% occur once, and the top ten carry roughly 10%. CDR1 and CDR2 from the germline V gene are SGHAT and FQNNGV. V was clipped by 2 bases and J by 5 bases; unmatched bases: 9. The CDR3 runs to 16 residues. The source material was peripheral blood. This sequence originates from a man in his sixties with acute or convalescent COVID-19. The gene calls are TRBV11-2 and TRBJ2-1; 7 nucleotides align to TRBD2. DNA for the CDR3: TGTGCCAGCAGCTTATACTCTGGCGGGAGACACAATGAGCAGTTCTTC. Translation gives CASSLYSGGRHNEQFF.